Included here is one T cell receptor (beta chain) sequence, with context. Sequenced by immunoSEQ multiplex PCR; TCRdb stores in-frame clones only, minus some. Among 200,000 or so clones listed, 90% were seen once. Trimming took 7 bases from V and 7 from J, leaving 12 bases between them. This CDR3 spans 13 amino acids. Per germline, CDR1 SGHDT and CDR2 YYEEEE. This specimen belongs to a study of blood T cell repertoires in COVID-19. The chain uses TRBV5-6 and TRBJ1-6; possible D gene TRBD1, 6 bases. The sample was peripheral blood. The receptor's source is a young man with COVID-19, enrolled during active disease. The DNA of the CDR3 is TGTGCCAGCGGGAGGGGGAGAAATTCACCCCTCCACTTT. As protein: CASGRGRNSPLHF.